The 28 T cell receptor beta chains presented below share a single source sample, sequenced in a study of shared clonotypes between healthy human individuals. Sequenced by immunoSEQ multiplex PCR; TCRdb stores in-frame clones only, minus some. The table has more than 2 million clones, around 95% seen once. The material sequenced was naive CD4+ T cells sorted from blood. As to subset: CD45RA+ positively selected. Every receptor here comes from a man between 18 and 35 years old in good health.

The rearrangement links TRBV18 to TRBJ2-5; D uncertain. Trimming removed 8 bases at V and 5 bases at J, with 9 bases between. This CDR3 has 11 residues. The germline V gene encodes CDR1 KGHSH and CDR2 LQKENI. The CDR3 spells CASTGTETQYF. CDR3 nucleotide sequence: TGTGCCAGCACCGGCACGGAGACCCAGTACTTC.

The chain combines TRBV30 with TRBJ2-2; D is unclear. The germline gives CDR1 GTSNPN, CDR2 SVGIG (reference sequence). The V and J ends lost 0 bases and 7 bases respectively, with 15 bases between them. This CDR3 contains 15 residues. In DNA, the CDR3 is TGTGCCTGGAGTGTCAATCCAAAAGGAGTCGGGGAGCTGTTTTTT. Protein: CAWSVNPKGVGELFF.

The rearrangement links TRBV30 to TRBJ2-3; 10 nucleotides match TRBD1. The CDR3 has 14 residues. The V gene's germline CDR1 is GTSNPN and CDR2 SVGIG (reference sequence). Trimming cost V 5 bases and J 4 bases; bases outside gene matches: 6. DNA of the CDR3: TGTGCCTGGTCGACAGGGGGCGACTCAGATACGCAGTATTTT. Its protein is CAWSTGGDSDTQYF. Complete variable domain (other parts from reference TRBV30 and TRBJ2-3): SQTIHQWPATLVQPVGSPLSLECTVEGTSNPNLYWYRQAAGRGLQLLFYSVGIGQISSEVPQNLSASRPQDRQFILSSKKLLLSDSGFYLCAWSTGGDSDTQYFGPGTRLTVL.

This rearrangement joins TRBV2 to TRBJ2-7, with TRBD2 matching 12 bases. The V and J ends lost 2 bases and 3 bases, in that order; junction bases with no gene match: 2. CDR1 is SNHLY, CDR2 FYNNEI, per germline. The CDR3 spans 15 residues. CDR3 nucleotide sequence: TGTGCCAGCAGTGAATCGGGACTAGCGGGCTACGAGCAGTACTTC. Amino acid sequence: CASSESGLAGYEQYF.

The rearrangement joins TRBV7-9 to TRBJ2-3, with 8 bases identical to TRBD1. The CDR3 totals 15 residues. Germline CDR1 reads SEHNR; CDR2 reads FQNEAQ (reference sequence). V lost 5 bases, J lost 2 bases, and 6 bases stayed unmatched. CDR3: CASSPDRGVTDTQYF. The DNA of the CDR3 is TGTGCCAGCAGCCCCGACAGGGGAGTCACAGATACGCAGTATTTT.

A few counts support this clone. The same CDR3 can be traced to other DNA sequences in this sample. The gene calls are TRBV18 and TRBJ2-6; D may correspond to TRBD1 or TRBD2 (5 bases each). This CDR3 region has 15 residues. CDR1 and CDR2 from the germline V gene are KGHSH and LQKENI. Trimming took 6 bases from V and 4 from J, leaving 13 bases between them. The CDR3 sequence: CASSRGGAGANVLTF. The CDR3 DNA reads as TGTGCCAGCTCCCGTGGGGGAGCAGGGGCCAACGTCCTGACTTTC.

This sequence joins TRBV7-3 and TRBJ2-1, with TRBD2 as a possible D gene (6 bases). The CDR3 extends over 16 amino acids. Trimming pared 4 bases from V and 2 bases from J, leaving 15 bases between. Germline assignment: CDR1 SGHTA and CDR2 FQGTGA. For the CDR3, the DNA is TGTGCCAGCAGCTCCCAGGGCGGGACGGCCTACAATGAGCAGTTCTTC. Amino acid sequence: CASSSQGGTAYNEQFF.

The chain links TRBV7-8 to TRBJ2-5; D not certain. Germline V lookup: CDR1 SGHVS, CDR2 FQNEAQ. The ends were cut back, 3 bases at V and 4 bases at J, with 12 bases in the middle. The CDR3 runs 14 residues. The CDR3 bases are TGTGCCAGCAGCTTGCCGGGTCCCTTAGAGACCCAGTACTTC. Protein: CASSLPGPLETQYF.

This clone showed up just once. The V call is TRBV2, the J call TRBJ1-2; D might be TRBD1 (5 bases). The CDR3 runs 13 residues. V was clipped by 5 bases and J by 4 bases, with 11 bases between them. From germline, CDR1 is SNHLY and CDR2 FYNNEI. The CDR3: CASSTGGVYGYTF. The CDR3 DNA sequence: TGTGCCAGCAGTACCGGAGGGGTCTATGGCTACACCTTC.

The chain joins TRBV30 to TRBJ1-2, with TRBD1 as a possible D gene (5 bases). Germline V gene sequence: CDR1 GTSNPN, CDR2 SVGIG (reference sequence). The CDR3 has 14 residues. Trimming took 2 bases from V and 6 from J, leaving 16 bases between them. The CDR3 DNA sequence: TGTGCCTGGAGTCGGGACGGGCAAGCGGATGGCTACACCTTC. Amino acid sequence: CAWSRDGQADGYTF.

The rearrangement joins TRBV4-1 to TRBJ1-2; the match to TRBD1 covers 7 bases. With V trimmed by 0 bases and J by 1 base, 8 bases remained unmatched. This CDR3 contains 17 residues. The V gene's germline CDR1 is MGHRA and CDR2 YSYEKL. CDR3 protein: CASSQDEQGILNYGYTF. The CDR3 coding sequence is TGCGCCAGCAGCCAAGATGAACAGGGGATACTTAACTATGGCTACACCTTC.

V usage is TRBV7-9 and J usage is TRBJ1-2; 7 bases are a match to TRBD1. Germline CDR1 and CDR2: SEHNR and FQNEAQ (reference sequence). J lost 4 bases, V lost 4 bases, and 12 bases had no gene match. The CDR3 extends over 16 amino acids. The CDR3 region has the DNA TGTGCCAGCAGCTGGATAGACAGGGACTCCCCCTATGGCTACACCTTC. Translation gives CASSWIDRDSPYGYTF.

The V call is TRBV18, the J call TRBJ1-2; the D is unclear. Germline CDR1 KGHSH, CDR2 LQKENI. Between the trimmed V and J ends, which lost 0 bases and 0 bases, there was a span of 14 bases. This CDR3 region has 17 residues. The CDR3 DNA is TGTGCCAGCTCACCACCGGTGGGCTCCACGACTAACTATGGCTACACCTTC. The encoded protein is CASSPPVGSTTNYGYTF.

The chain joins TRBV30 to TRBJ2-1; D is possibly TRBD1 or TRBD2 (5 bases each). CDR1 is GTSNPN and CDR2 is SVGIG in the germline V gene (reference sequence). V dropped 2 bases and J dropped 1 base, with 15 bases sitting between them. This CDR3 comprises 16 residues. The CDR3 bases are TGTGCCTGGAGTCCTAACGGGGCGTGGTCCTACAATGAGCAGTTCTTC. Translation: CAWSPNGAWSYNEQFF.

This clone was picked up one time. The CDR3 loop reads CASSLGGGYNYEQYF. DNA of the CDR3: TGTGCCAGCAGCTTAGGCGGGGGGTATAACTACGAGCAGTACTTC. The chain has TRBV7-2 and TRBJ2-7, with TRBD2 matching 8 bases. V was clipped by 1 base and J by 3 bases; unmatched bases: 5. This CDR3 region has 15 residues. The germline CDR1 and CDR2 sequences are SGHTA and FQGNSA.

The rearrangement joins TRBV4-2 to TRBJ2-1; D gene unclear. Germline V CDR1 and CDR2: LGHNA, YNFKEQ. V was shortened by 5 bases and J by 0 bases, with 17 bases between the two germline ends. The length of the CDR3 is 17 residues. The CDR3 nucleotides are TGTGCCAGCAGCTTGTATCCGATGGTTAGCTCCTACAATGAGCAGTTCTTC. This codes for CASSLYPMVSSYNEQFF.

The V gene is TRBV30, the J gene TRBJ2-1; D not certain. The CDR3 spans 12 residues. CDR1 and CDR2 (germline): GTSNPN, SVGIG (reference sequence). V was pared by 1 base and J by 9 bases, with 10 bases between. The CDR3 DNA reads TGTGCCTGGAGTGCCCCGGCAGTTGAGCAGTTCTTC. Protein: CAWSAPAVEQFF.

The chain joins TRBV28 to TRBJ1-6, with 7 bases aligning to TRBD1. The CDR3 spans 17 residues. V lost 5 bases to trimming and J lost 8 bases; unmatched junction nucleotides: 15. From germline, CDR1 is MDHEN and CDR2 SYDVKM. The CDR3 nucleotides read TGTGCCAGCAGTCCGACGATTGGGGACAGCCATTATTCACCCCTCCACTTT. It is translated as CASSPTIGDSHYSPLHF.

The gene calls are TRBV6-5 and TRBJ1-6; unclear D gene. CDR3 length: 15 amino acids. Between the trimmed V and J ends, which lost 6 bases and 8 bases, there was a span of 17 bases. Per the germline V gene, CDR1 is MNHEY and CDR2 is SVGAGI. CDR3 amino acids: CASSSRTIDYSPLHF. CDR3 sequence (DNA): TGTGCCAGCAGCTCCCGGACGATTGACTATTCACCCCTCCACTTT.

The chain combines TRBV5-1 with TRBJ2-3, with 7 bases identical to TRBD2. The CDR3 consists of 18 residues. Germline V gene lookup returns CDR1 SGHRS and CDR2 YFSETQ. The junction had 15 bases not matched to a gene; V was cut back by 3 bases and J by 2 bases. The CDR3 sequence is CASSSWDRGRGATDTQYF. In DNA form, the CDR3 reads TGCGCCAGCAGCTCTTGGGATCGAGGGAGGGGTGCCACAGATACGCAGTATTTT.

The chain joins TRBV11-1 to TRBJ2-5; D gene ambiguous. The ends were cut back, 5 bases at V and 3 bases at J, with 19 bases in the middle. The CDR3 is 16 residues long. The germline V gene encodes CDR1 SGHAT and CDR2 FQDESV (reference sequence). The CDR3 sequence is CASSPRHWVLEETQYF. The CDR3 nucleotides read TGTGCCAGCAGCCCGAGGCACTGGGTCTTAGAAGAGACCCAGTACTTC. Filled out from reference TRBV11-1 and TRBJ2-5, the complete variable domain reads EAEVAQSPRYKITEKSQAVAFWCDPISGHATLYWYRQILGQGPELLVQFQDESVVDDSQLPKDRFSAERLKGVDSTLKIQPAELGDSAMYLCASSPRHWVLEETQYFGPGTRLLVL.

The chain employs TRBV9 and TRBJ2-1, with D possibly being TRBD1 or TRBD2 (6 bases each). The CDR3 sequence is 17 residues long. The germline V and J ends were trimmed by 0 bases and 3 bases, with 16 bases remaining between them. CDR1 SGDLS and CDR2 YYNGEE come from the germline V gene. The CDR3 loop reads CASSVDGGGAVYNEQFF. The CDR3 DNA reads as TGTGCCAGCAGCGTAGATGGGGGCGGGGCTGTCTACAATGAGCAGTTCTTC.

The chain couples TRBV6-5 to TRBJ2-7, with D possibly being TRBD2 (6 bases). This CDR3 comprises 12 residues. Trimming shortened V by 6 bases and J by 3 bases, and 9 bases separated the two germline ends. Germline values: CDR1 MNHEY, CDR2 SVGAGI. CDR3 in DNA: TGTGCCAGCAGCCGGGACTTCTACGAGCAGTACTTC. It translates to CASSRDFYEQYF.

The chain is built from TRBV30 and TRBJ1-6, with TRBD1 matching over 7 bases. This CDR3 contains 15 residues. Germline V gene sequence: CDR1 GTSNPN, CDR2 SVGIG (reference sequence). Trimming took 2 bases from V and 7 from J; bases not matched to a gene: 8. CDR3 in amino acids: CAWSTLTGLNSPLHF. In DNA form, the CDR3 reads TGTGCCTGGAGTACTCTGACAGGGCTAAATTCACCCCTCCACTTT.

Concerning this clone: This sample also contains other DNA sequences that code for the same CDR3. The V call is TRBV4-1, the J call TRBJ1-3, with TRBD1 matching over 11 bases. Germline V lookup: CDR1 MGHRA, CDR2 YSYEKL. The trim removed 0 bases at V and 0 bases at J, leaving 4 bases unmatched. CDR3 length: 18 residues. CDR3 region: CASSQDLGQGASGNTIYF. CDR3 coding DNA: TGCGCCAGCAGCCAAGATCTCGGACAGGGGGCCTCTGGAAACACCATATATTTT.

The rearrangement uses TRBV11-1 and TRBJ2-3, with D perhaps TRBD2 (6 bases). The CDR3 has 16 residues. Germline values: CDR1 SGHAT, CDR2 FQDESV (reference sequence). The V end was cut by 2 bases, the J end by 3 bases, with 15 bases between. CDR3 protein: CASSLLRGKGTDTQYF. Written as DNA, the CDR3 is TGTGCCAGCAGCTTATTGCGGGGCAAGGGAACAGATACGCAGTATTTT.

The chain couples TRBV5-1 to TRBJ2-2, with 8 bases matching TRBD1. The CDR3 has 14 residues. The germline V gene encodes CDR1 SGHRS and CDR2 YFSETQ. Trimming removed 4 bases from V and 6 bases from J; junction bases left unmatched: 5. The CDR3 spells CASSQTGAPGELFF. CDR3 nucleotide sequence: TGCGCCAGCAGCCAGACAGGGGCCCCCGGGGAGCTGTTTTTT.

The chain joins TRBV18 to TRBJ2-4, with D unclear. Per germline, CDR1 KGHSH and CDR2 LQKENI. Trimming pared 3 bases from V and 7 bases from J, leaving 10 bases between. The CDR3 is made up of 13 amino acids. CDR3 sequence reads: CASSPEVGNIQYF. CDR3 coding DNA: TGTGCCAGCTCACCTGAGGTGGGGAACATTCAGTACTTC.